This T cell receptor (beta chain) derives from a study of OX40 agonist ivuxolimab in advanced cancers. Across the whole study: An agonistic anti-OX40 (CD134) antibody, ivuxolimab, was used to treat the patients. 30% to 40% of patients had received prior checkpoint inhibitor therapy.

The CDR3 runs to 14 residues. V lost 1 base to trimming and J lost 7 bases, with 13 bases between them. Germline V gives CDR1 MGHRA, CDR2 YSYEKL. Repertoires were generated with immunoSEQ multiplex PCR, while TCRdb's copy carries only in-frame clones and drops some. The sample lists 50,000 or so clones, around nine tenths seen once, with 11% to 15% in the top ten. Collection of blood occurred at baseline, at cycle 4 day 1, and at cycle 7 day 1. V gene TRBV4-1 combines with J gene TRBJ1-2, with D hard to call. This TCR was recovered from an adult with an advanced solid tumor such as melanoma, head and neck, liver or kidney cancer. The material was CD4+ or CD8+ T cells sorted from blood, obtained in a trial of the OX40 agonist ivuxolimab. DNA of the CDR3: TGCGCCAGCAGCCAAGGGGGAAAAAGGTTTGGCTACACCTTC. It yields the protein CASSQGGKRFGYTF.